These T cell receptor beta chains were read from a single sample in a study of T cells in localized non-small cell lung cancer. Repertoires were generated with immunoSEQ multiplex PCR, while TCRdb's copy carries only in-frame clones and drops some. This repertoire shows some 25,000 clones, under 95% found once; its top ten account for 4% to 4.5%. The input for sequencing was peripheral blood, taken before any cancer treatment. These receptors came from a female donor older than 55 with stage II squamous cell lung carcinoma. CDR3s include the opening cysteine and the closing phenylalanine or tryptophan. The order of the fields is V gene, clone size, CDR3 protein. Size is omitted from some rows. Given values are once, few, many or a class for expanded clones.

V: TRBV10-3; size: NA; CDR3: CAISGQSGEKLFF
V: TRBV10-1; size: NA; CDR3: CASGDRYTDTQYF
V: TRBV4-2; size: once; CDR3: CASSERALVVGEKLFF
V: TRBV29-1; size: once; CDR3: CSVERTGRQGGTEAFF
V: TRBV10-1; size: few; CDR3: CASSDDSGTGGGGKQYF
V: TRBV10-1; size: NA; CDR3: CASSDGILGGKLFF
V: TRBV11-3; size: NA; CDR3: CASSTAFRDGSYNEQFF
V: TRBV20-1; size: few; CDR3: CSAKVNTEAFF
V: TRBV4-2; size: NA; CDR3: CASSQEDNRYGYTF
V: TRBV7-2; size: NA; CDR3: CASSLGGTANTGELFF
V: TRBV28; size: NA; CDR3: CASSPPSGGPLAKNIQYF
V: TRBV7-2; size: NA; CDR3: CASSSTRVLGEQYF
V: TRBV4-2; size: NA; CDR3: CASSRSGTGGYGYTF
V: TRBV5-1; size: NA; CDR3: CASRGGRETEAFF
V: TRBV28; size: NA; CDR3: CAGSPLGLANYGYTF
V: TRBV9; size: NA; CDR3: CASSVASGVVYEQYF